The 25 T cell receptor beta chains presented below share a single source sample, sequenced in a study of blood T cells in healthy people across ages. PCR was performed a second time for 7 to 11 cycles using a sample-barcoded 5' primer and a J-beta primer mix. From the 5' RACE reads, TCRdb called clonotypes with MiXCR, one entry per CDR3 protein. The repertoire includes 650,000 to 700,000 distinct CDR3 sequences, about 30% of them detected once, and about 16% sits in the top ten. Source material: blood. These receptors came from an elderly woman in good health.

This clonotype was seen ten or more times. The J gene is TRBJ2-7, the V gene TRBV20-1, with D uncertain. Trimming pared 0 bases from V and 0 bases from J, leaving 12 bases between. The CDR3 length is 15 residues. Germline V lookup: CDR1 DFQATT, CDR2 SNEGSKA (reference sequence). The CDR3: CSARDRRNSSYEQYF. DNA of the CDR3: TGCAGTGCTAGAGATCGAAGGAATTCCTCCTACGAGCAGTACTTC.

As regards this clonotype: With a much larger clone just one base away, this may be a read error. The rearrangement links TRBV24-1 to TRBJ2-7, with D possibly TRBD1 on 6 matching bases. Germline assignment: CDR1 KGHDR and CDR2 SFDVKD. This CDR3 is 12 amino acids long. CDR3 sequence (DNA): TGTGCCGCCAGTTTACAGGGTTACGAGCAGTACTTC. Translated, it gives CAASLQGYEQYF.

Notes on this clonotype: The germline gene is not matched at one end of the junction; a read error may be the cause. The CDR3 nucleotides are TGTGCCAGCAGCTTGACAGGGGCCCAAGGGACCCAGTACTTC. Residues: CASSLTGAQGTQYF. The chain is built from TRBV5-4 and TRBJ2-7; 7 bases match TRBD1. Matching the DNA end better, TRBJ2-5 makes the J call doubtful. Per the germline V gene, CDR1 is SGHNT and CDR2 is YYREEE (reference sequence). There are 14 residues in the CDR3.

This clonotype was seen a single time. The chain uses TRBV27 and TRBJ2-5; 9 bases line up with TRBD2. The J call is uncertain, as TRBJ2-7 better fits the DNA end. Germline V gene data show CDR1 as MNHEY and CDR2 as SMNVEV (reference sequence). The CDR3 is 16 amino acids. This CDR3 reads CASSFMAGGLSYEQYF. The CDR3 coding sequence is TGTGCCAGCAGTTTCATGGCGGGAGGGCTCTCCTACGAGCAGTACTTC.

This clonotype was counted at least ten times. The rearrangement links TRBV28 to TRBJ2-7; a weak D match, TRBD2 (6 bases). The CDR3 consists of 12 residues. In germline, CDR1 is MDHEN, CDR2 SYDVKM. Between the trimmed V and J ends, which lost 7 bases and 3 bases, there was a span of 10 bases. The CDR3 spells CASTTGVYEQYF. The CDR3 DNA reads as TGTGCCAGCACCACGGGAGTCTACGAGCAGTACTTC.

This clonotype was picked up a small number of times. The germline gene is not matched at one end of the junction; a read error may be the cause. The chain joins TRBV12-3 or TRBV12-4 to TRBJ2-6; weak D call: TRBD1 (6 bases). The CDR3 has 15 amino acids. CDR3 sequence (DNA): TGTGCCAGCAGTTTTGGGGGCTCTGAGGCCAACGTCCTGACTTTC. This encodes CASSFGGSEANVLTF.

Notes on this clonotype: At one boundary the junction diverges from the germline segment, which might be a read error. The CDR3 loop reads CATSPGLIETQYF. The CDR3 DNA reads as TGTGCCACCAGTCCCGGGCTAATAGAGACCCAGTACTTC. The chain links TRBV10-3 to TRBJ2-5; D gene ambiguous. Germline CDR1 reads ENHRY; CDR2 reads SYGVKD. The CDR3 is 13 residues long.

The gene calls are TRBV7-9 and TRBJ2-5; possibly TRBD2 for D (5 bases). This CDR3 has 15 amino acids. The germline V gene encodes CDR1 SEHNR and CDR2 FQNEAQ (reference sequence). The V end lost 4 bases, the J end lost 2 bases, and 14 bases lay between the germline ends. CDR3 region: CASSWTRTPQETQYF. The DNA of the CDR3 is TGTGCCAGCAGCTGGACCCGGACTCCTCAAGAGACCCAGTACTTC. Complete variable domain (other parts from reference TRBV7-9 and TRBJ2-5): DTGVSQNPRHKITKRGQNVTFRCDPISEHNRLYWYRQTLGQGPEFLTYFQNEAQLEKSRLLSDRFSAERPKGSFSTLEIQRTEQGDSAMYLCASSWTRTPQETQYFGPGTRLLVL.

This clonotype turned up a few times. A read error may be the cause here, since a much bigger clone is one base away. The V gene is TRBV7-2, the J gene TRBJ2-3; either TRBD1 or TRBD2 may supply D (5 bases each). Germline V gives CDR1 SGHTA, CDR2 FQGNSA. CDR3 length: 15 amino acids. CDR3 sequence reads: CASSSGNRGTDAQYF. The CDR3, as DNA: TGTGCCAGCAGCTCCGGGAATAGGGGCACAGATGCGCAGTATTTT.

CDR3: CASSISTRMNTEAFF. The CDR3, as DNA: TGTGCCAGCAGCATCTCCACAAGGATGAACACTGAAGCTTTCTTT. The V and J genes are TRBV9 and TRBJ1-1, with D hard to call. The CDR3 loop spans 15 amino acids. Germline V gene lookup returns CDR1 SGDLS and CDR2 YYNGEE. V shed 4 bases and J shed 0 bases, with 13 bases lying between them.

This sequence joins TRBV4-3 and TRBJ1-3, with no clear D. Germline assignment: CDR1 LGHNA and CDR2 YSLEER. The germline V and J ends were trimmed by 0 bases and 0 bases, with 9 bases remaining between them. CDR3 length: 16 residues. The CDR3 nucleotides read TGCGCCAGCAGCCAAGAGATCCGGGGCTCTGGAAACACCATATATTTT. It specifies CASSQEIRGSGNTIYF.

This clonotype was recorded many times. J is TRBJ2-5 and V is TRBV20-1; D is uncertain. Germline CDR1 is DFQATT and CDR2 is SNEGSKA (reference sequence). This CDR3 has 12 residues. Trimming removed 0 bases from V and 3 bases from J, with 5 bases in between. The CDR3 bases are TGCAGTGCTAGAGAGGGGAAAGAGACCCAGTACTTC. Translated: CSAREGKETQYF.

This clonotype was detected many times. CDR3 sequence: CASSPTGLAGGPETQYF. CDR3 DNA: TGTGCCAGCAGCCCGACTGGACTAGCGGGGGGGCCGGAGACCCAGTACTTC. The chain carries TRBV4-2 and TRBJ2-5, with 15 bases matching TRBD2. The V gene's germline CDR1 is LGHNA and CDR2 YNFKEQ. CDR3 length: 17 amino acids. Germline trimming cut 4 bases from V and 5 bases from J; bases unmatched to any gene: 8.

The chain joins TRBV5-6 to TRBJ1-1; D might be TRBD1 (6 bases). Germline V gives CDR1 SGHDT, CDR2 YYEEEE. V dropped 0 bases and J dropped 14 bases, with 14 bases sitting between them. The length of the CDR3 is 12 residues. The CDR3 sequence: CASSLAPGARFF. As DNA, the CDR3 is TGTGCCAGCAGCTTGGCCCCGGGGGCGCGGTTCTTT.

The gene calls are TRBV3-1 and TRBJ2-5, with 12 nucleotides matching TRBD2. The junction had 8 bases not matched to a gene; V was cut back by 5 bases and J by 4 bases. Germline CDR1 and CDR2: LGHDT and YNNKEL (reference sequence). CDR3 length: 16 residues. The CDR3 DNA reads TGTGCCAGCAGCAGCCCTAGCGGGGGGGCATTAGAGACCCAGTACTTC. This translates into CASSSPSGGALETQYF.

This clonotype came up many times. CDR3 sequence reads: CSGTGLYGETQYF. In DNA, the CDR3 is TGCAGCGGGACGGGACTCTACGGGGAGACCCAGTACTTC. The chain carries TRBV29-1 and TRBJ2-5, with a tentative D call TRBD2 (6 bases). The V end was cut by 7 bases, the J end by 5 bases, with 17 bases between. Germline V lookup: CDR1 SQVTM, CDR2 ANQGSEA. There are 13 residues in the CDR3.

This clonotype occurred a few times. Here the CDR3 reads CSARLADSYEQYF. CDR3 in DNA: TGCAGTGCGCGACTAGCCGACTCCTACGAGCAGTACTTC. The rearrangement joins TRBV20-1 to TRBJ2-7, with TRBD2 matching over 7 bases. Germline loops: CDR1 DFQATT, CDR2 SNEGSKA (reference sequence). The J segment lost 0 bases and the V segment lost 6 bases, leaving 5 bases of the junction unmatched. The CDR3 length is 13 residues.

This clonotype showed up just a few times. The genes are TRBV12-3 or TRBV12-4 and TRBJ1-2; D unclear. This CDR3 spans 14 amino acids. The germline V and J ends were trimmed by 6 bases and 5 bases, with 16 bases remaining between them. In DNA form, the CDR3 reads TGTGCCAGCAGCTCCCAGACCCCCTCATATGGCTACACCTTC. This sequence encodes CASSSQTPSYGYTF.

The table lists this clonotype with many counts. The rearrangement uses TRBV6-1 and TRBJ2-7; no definite D call. Germline V CDR1 and CDR2: MNHNS, SASEGT. The CDR3 covers 14 residues. Trimming left V 5 bases short and J 3 bases short, with 14 bases between. The CDR3 DNA sequence: TGTGCCAGCAGTCATAACACGGCTGGCTACGAGCAGTACTTC. Protein: CASSHNTAGYEQYF.

This clonotype was counted at least ten times. V is TRBV3-1 and J is TRBJ2-5; D call uncertain. This CDR3 is built from 14 residues. Germline CDR1 and CDR2: LGHDT and YNNKEL (reference sequence). The ends were cut back, 1 base at V and 2 bases at J, with 8 bases in the middle. The CDR3 spells CASSQGASQETQYF. The CDR3 bases are TGTGCCAGCAGCCAAGGGGCCTCACAAGAGACCCAGTACTTC.

The chain employs TRBV7-9 and TRBJ2-6; D is possibly TRBD1 (5 bases). Germline loops: CDR1 SEHNR, CDR2 FQNEAQ (reference sequence). This CDR3 has 13 residues. V was clipped by 8 bases and J by 2 bases, with 7 bases between them. CDR3 nucleotide sequence: TGTGCCAGCCAGGGCCCTGGGGCCAACGTCCTGACTTTC. Encoded protein: CASQGPGANVLTF.

This clonotype was counted at least ten times. V usage is TRBV5-4 and J usage is TRBJ2-1, with TRBD2 matching over 12 bases. V lost 4 bases and J lost 5; bases outside the gene matches: 10. This CDR3 is built from 17 residues. In germline, CDR1 is SGHNT, CDR2 YYREEE (reference sequence). CDR3 sequence (DNA): TGTGCCAGCAGCCGGCCCAAGACTAGCGGGGGCAACAATGAGCAGTTCTTC. This translates into CASSRPKTSGGNNEQFF.

On this clonotype: A clone one base away is much larger, so this may be a read error. The V and J genes are TRBV24-1 and TRBJ2-1, with D uncertain. With 5 bases removed from V and 10 bases from J, the gap between germline ends came to 8 bases. Germline assignment: CDR1 KGHDR and CDR2 SFDVKD. The CDR3 spans 11 residues. The CDR3: CATSGGFEQFF. The DNA for the CDR3 is TGTGCCACCAGTGGGGGATTCGAGCAGTTCTTC.

As to this clonotype: This sequence may be a read error, since a much larger clone differs from it by one base. V gene TRBV2 combines with J gene TRBJ2-5, with 8 bases identical to TRBD2. From germline, CDR1 is SNHLY and CDR2 FYNNEI. Losses at the gene ends were 8 bases for V and 11 bases for J; bases not matched to a gene: 13. The CDR3 sequence is 13 residues long. CDR3 sequence (DNA): TGTGCCAGCCGGAGCGGGGGTAACAATGAGCAGTACTTC. Translation gives CASRSGGNNEQYF.

The chain carries TRBV13 and TRBJ1-2; 9 nucleotides line up with TRBD1. Unmatched junction bases numbered 5, after V lost 5 bases and J lost 4 bases. The CDR3 extends over 14 amino acids. Per the germline V gene, CDR1 is PRHDT and CDR2 is FYEKMQ (reference sequence). The CDR3 reads CASSVRTGAYGYTF. The CDR3 DNA sequence: TGTGCCAGCAGCGTACGGACAGGGGCCTATGGCTACACCTTC.